These T cell receptor beta chains were read from a single sample in a study of blood T cell repertoires in COVID-19. Clones were sequenced by immunoSEQ multiplex PCR, and TCRdb holds only the in-frame ones, with some missing. The sample yields under 300,000 clones, over 85% seen once. The specimen was PBMCs or T cells enriched from blood (not recorded which). The receptors stem from a woman between 55 and 75 years old who had recovered from COVID-19. The CDR3 runs from the conserved cysteine through the conserved F or W. A D gene is named only where the DNA matches it firmly. A clone size is listed for some rows: how often the clone was seen (once, few, many), or a class if it is expanded.

v_gene: TRBV27
j_gene: TRBJ2-5
abundance: -
d_gene: -
CDR3nt: TGTGCCAGCAGCTTATCAGCGGCTAAAGAGACCCAGTACTTC
CDR3aa: CASSLSAAKETQYF

v_gene: TRBV7-9
j_gene: TRBJ2-7
abundance: -
d_gene: -
CDR3nt: TGTGCCAGCAGCTTGATCGGGTCCTACGAGCAGTACTTC
CDR3aa: CASSLIGSYEQYF

v_gene: TRBV4-1
j_gene: TRBJ2-5
abundance: -
d_gene: -
CDR3nt: TGCGCCAGCAGCCCCCAGGGGTTAGAAGAGACCCAGTACTTC
CDR3aa: CASSPQGLEETQYF

v_gene: TRBV6-1
j_gene: TRBJ1-1
abundance: -
d_gene: TRBD1
CDR3nt: TGTGCCAGCAGTGACGGACAGGGGTGGACTGAAGCTTTCTTT
CDR3aa: CASSDGQGWTEAFF

v_gene: TRBV11-2
j_gene: TRBJ1-2
abundance: -
d_gene: -
CDR3nt: TGTGCCAGCAGCCCATCGTCAGGGAGGAACGGCTACACCTTC
CDR3aa: CASSPSSGRNGYTF

v_gene: TRBV6-5
j_gene: TRBJ1-1
abundance: -
d_gene: TRBD1
CDR3nt: TGTGCCAGCAGTTACTCTTGGGCAGGGGGTAATGAAGCTTTCTTT
CDR3aa: CASSYSWAGGNEAFF

v_gene: TRBV18
j_gene: TRBJ1-1
abundance: -
d_gene: -
CDR3nt: TGTGCCAGCTCACCACCGACCGGGGATGCTTTCTTT
CDR3aa: CASSPPTGDAFF

v_gene: TRBV18
j_gene: TRBJ2-7
abundance: -
d_gene: -
CDR3nt: TGTGCCAGCTCACCTGAAAGCAAGTTCTACGAGCAGTACTTC
CDR3aa: CASSPESKFYEQYF

v_gene: TRBV28
j_gene: TRBJ1-5
abundance: -
d_gene: -
CDR3nt: TGTGCCAGCAGGGCTATCGACAGGTTTTATCAGCCCCAGCATTTT
CDR3aa: CASRAIDRFYQPQHF

v_gene: TRBV9
j_gene: TRBJ2-7
abundance: -
d_gene: TRBD2
CDR3nt: TGTGCCAGCAGTCCGGGGGCGGGAGGGACGCACGAGCAGTACTTC
CDR3aa: CASSPGAGGTHEQYF

v_gene: TRBV5-1
j_gene: TRBJ2-7
abundance: -
d_gene: -
CDR3nt: TGCGCCAGCAGCTTGGGGCAAAAGAATGACGAGCAGTACTTC
CDR3aa: CASSLGQKNDEQYF

v_gene: TRBV7-9
j_gene: TRBJ2-7
abundance: -
d_gene: -
CDR3nt: TGTGCCAGCAGTACAGGCTACGAGCAGTACTTC
CDR3aa: CASSTGYEQYF

v_gene: TRBV25-1
j_gene: TRBJ1-4
abundance: -
d_gene: -
CDR3nt: TGTGCCAGCAGTGAGATAAAAGGTGGGGGCCTTAATGAAAAACTGTTTTTT
CDR3aa: CASSEIKGGGLNEKLFF

v_gene: TRBV6-5
j_gene: TRBJ1-1
abundance: few
d_gene: -
CDR3nt: TGTGCCAGGGACAGCATGAACACTGAAGCTTTCTTT
CDR3aa: CARDSMNTEAFF

v_gene: TRBV10-3
j_gene: TRBJ2-3
abundance: -
d_gene: TRBD2
CDR3nt: TGTGCCATAGGGACTAGCGGTAACACAGATACGCAGTATTTT
CDR3aa: CAIGTSGNTDTQYF

v_gene: TRBV6-5
j_gene: TRBJ1-6
abundance: -
d_gene: -
CDR3nt: TGTGCCAGCAGTTACTCCGCACAGGGAGCTTCACCCCTCCACTTT
CDR3aa: CASSYSAQGASPLHF

v_gene: TRBV6-2/TRBV6-3
j_gene: TRBJ2-3
abundance: few
d_gene: TRBD2
CDR3nt: TGTGCCAGCAGCCCCGCTAGCGGGGGAATCACAGATACGCAGTATTTT
CDR3aa: CASSPASGGITDTQYF

v_gene: TRBV2
j_gene: TRBJ1-1
abundance: -
d_gene: -
CDR3nt: TGTGCCAGCAGTTCAGTTCGGGAGGGATACCTCCCAGGCGCTTTCTTT
CDR3aa: CASSSVREGYLPGAFF

v_gene: TRBV28
j_gene: TRBJ1-1
abundance: -
d_gene: TRBD1
CDR3nt: TGTGCCAGCAGCCGGGACAGGGGCGGTTGGGACACTGAAGCTTTCTTT
CDR3aa: CASSRDRGGWDTEAFF

v_gene: TRBV28
j_gene: TRBJ2-7
abundance: -
d_gene: -
CDR3nt: TGTGCCAGCAGTTTATCTCTCGGGACACACTACGAGCAGTACTTC
CDR3aa: CASSLSLGTHYEQYF

v_gene: TRBV29-1
j_gene: TRBJ2-1
abundance: -
d_gene: TRBD2
CDR3nt: TGCAGCGTTGATCGGCTAGCGGGAAGGAGTGAGCAGTTCTTC
CDR3aa: CSVDRLAGRSEQFF

v_gene: TRBV20-1
j_gene: TRBJ2-2
abundance: -
d_gene: -
CDR3nt: TGCAGTGCCCGCCCAGCCGGGGAGCTGTTTTTT
CDR3aa: CSARPAGELFF

v_gene: TRBV7-8
j_gene: TRBJ2-6
abundance: -
d_gene: -
CDR3nt: TGTGCCAGCAGCTTAGCGCGGCCTCCCTCTGGGGCCAACGTCCTGACTTTC
CDR3aa: CASSLARPPSGANVLTF

v_gene: TRBV10-3
j_gene: TRBJ1-1
abundance: -
d_gene: -
CDR3nt: TGTGCCATCATCGCGGGGGCGAACACTGAAGCTTTCTTT
CDR3aa: CAIIAGANTEAFF

v_gene: TRBV20-1
j_gene: TRBJ1-1
abundance: -
d_gene: -
CDR3nt: TGCAGTGCTAGTCCAGGGGTTGAAGCTTTCTTT
CDR3aa: CSASPGVEAFF

v_gene: TRBV7-2
j_gene: TRBJ2-3
abundance: -
d_gene: -
CDR3nt: TGTGCCAGCAGCTTGTTCGAGGATCCAGATACGCAGTATTTT
CDR3aa: CASSLFEDPDTQYF

v_gene: TRBV2
j_gene: TRBJ2-7
abundance: -
d_gene: -
CDR3nt: TGTGCCAGCAGTGGGCTTGGTACAGCCGAGCAGTACTTC
CDR3aa: CASSGLGTAEQYF

v_gene: TRBV28
j_gene: TRBJ2-4
abundance: -
d_gene: -
CDR3nt: TGTGCCAGCAGTTTAAGTCCGAGCAAAAACATTCAGTACTTC
CDR3aa: CASSLSPSKNIQYF

v_gene: TRBV9
j_gene: TRBJ2-2
abundance: -
d_gene: TRBD1
CDR3nt: TGTGCCAGCAGCCCCCAGCCCAGGGGGCGTAGCGGGGAGCTGTTTTTT
CDR3aa: CASSPQPRGRSGELFF

v_gene: TRBV7-6
j_gene: TRBJ2-3
abundance: -
d_gene: -
CDR3nt: TGTGCCAGCAGCCCCCTCCGCGCTGAAGACACAGATACGCAGTATTTT
CDR3aa: CASSPLRAEDTDTQYF

v_gene: TRBV9
j_gene: TRBJ1-2
abundance: once
d_gene: TRBD1
CDR3nt: TGTGCCAGCAGCGTAGATGGGACAGGTGACTATGGCTACACCTTC
CDR3aa: CASSVDGTGDYGYTF

v_gene: TRBV19
j_gene: TRBJ2-2
abundance: -
d_gene: TRBD1
CDR3nt: TGTGCCAGTACTGATCGGCCTCCCCAGACAGGGGCATACACCGGGGAGCTGTTTTTT
CDR3aa: CASTDRPPQTGAYTGELFF

v_gene: TRBV14
j_gene: TRBJ1-5
abundance: -
d_gene: -
CDR3nt: TGTGCCAGCAGCGCAGGGTATCAGCCCCAGCATTTT
CDR3aa: CASSAGYQPQHF

v_gene: TRBV4-1
j_gene: TRBJ2-1
abundance: -
d_gene: -
CDR3nt: TGCGCCAGCAGCCAAGGCCCCCGGGGGTCGATCAATGAGCAGTTCTTC
CDR3aa: CASSQGPRGSINEQFF

v_gene: TRBV27
j_gene: TRBJ1-2
abundance: -
d_gene: -
CDR3nt: TGTGCCAGCAGTCCCTACACCGGGTCTAAGGACTATGGCTACACCTTC
CDR3aa: CASSPYTGSKDYGYTF

v_gene: TRBV3-1/TRBV3-2
j_gene: TRBJ2-1
abundance: -
d_gene: TRBD1
CDR3nt: TGTGCCACACGGGACAGCTACTACAATGAGCAGTTCTTC
CDR3aa: CATRDSYYNEQFF

v_gene: TRBV9
j_gene: TRBJ1-2
abundance: -
d_gene: -
CDR3nt: TGTGCCAGCGGACGGGAATTCTATGGCTACACCTTC
CDR3aa: CASGREFYGYTF

v_gene: TRBV28
j_gene: TRBJ2-7
abundance: few
d_gene: -
CDR3nt: TGTGCCAGCAGTTTGGACAAGTGGGGCGAGCAGTACTTC
CDR3aa: CASSLDKWGEQYF

v_gene: TRBV7-2
j_gene: TRBJ1-2
abundance: -
d_gene: -
CDR3nt: TGTGCCAGCAGCTTAGCGGCACAGGGAGTCTATGGCTACACCTTC
CDR3aa: CASSLAAQGVYGYTF

v_gene: TRBV7-3
j_gene: TRBJ1-1
abundance: -
d_gene: -
CDR3nt: TGTGCCAGCAGCCCCCTCGGGGTTGGTGAAGCTTTCTTT
CDR3aa: CASSPLGVGEAFF

v_gene: TRBV5-1
j_gene: TRBJ1-2
abundance: -
d_gene: -
CDR3nt: TGCGCCAGCAGCCCACAGGACGCAAACCTCTATGGCTACACCTTC
CDR3aa: CASSPQDANLYGYTF

v_gene: TRBV29-1
j_gene: TRBJ1-4
abundance: once
d_gene: -
CDR3nt: TGCAGCGTTGAAGCCAGAGATGACGGGAAACTGTTTTTT
CDR3aa: CSVEARDDGKLFF

v_gene: TRBV5-1
j_gene: TRBJ2-1
abundance: -
d_gene: -
CDR3nt: TGCGCCAGCAGCTTGGTCGGGGTGGGTAATGAGCAGTTCTTC
CDR3aa: CASSLVGVGNEQFF

v_gene: TRBV3-1/TRBV3-2
j_gene: TRBJ2-1
abundance: -
d_gene: -
CDR3nt: TGTGCCAGCAGCCAAGGATTAGCGTGGGGTGAGCAGTTCTTC
CDR3aa: CASSQGLAWGEQFF

v_gene: TRBV18
j_gene: TRBJ2-1
abundance: -
d_gene: -
CDR3nt: TGTGCCAGCTCTCCGGACACCAACAATGAGCAGTTCTTC
CDR3aa: CASSPDTNNEQFF

v_gene: TRBV2
j_gene: TRBJ1-5
abundance: -
d_gene: -
CDR3nt: TGTGCCAGCAGTTCCCCCGAGGCTGGGAATCAGCCCCAGCATTTT
CDR3aa: CASSSPEAGNQPQHF

v_gene: TRBV5-1
j_gene: TRBJ2-5
abundance: -
d_gene: -
CDR3nt: TGCGCCAGCAGCTTGGACCGGGAGACCCAGTACTTC
CDR3aa: CASSLDRETQYF

v_gene: TRBV30
j_gene: TRBJ2-3
abundance: -
d_gene: TRBD1
CDR3nt: TGTGCCTGGAGCGGGGGGACAGGGAGGACAGATACGCAGTATTTT
CDR3aa: CAWSGGTGRTDTQYF

v_gene: TRBV11-3
j_gene: TRBJ2-7
abundance: few
d_gene: -
CDR3nt: TGTGCCAGCAGCTTATCCAGGAACTACGAGCAGTACTTC
CDR3aa: CASSLSRNYEQYF